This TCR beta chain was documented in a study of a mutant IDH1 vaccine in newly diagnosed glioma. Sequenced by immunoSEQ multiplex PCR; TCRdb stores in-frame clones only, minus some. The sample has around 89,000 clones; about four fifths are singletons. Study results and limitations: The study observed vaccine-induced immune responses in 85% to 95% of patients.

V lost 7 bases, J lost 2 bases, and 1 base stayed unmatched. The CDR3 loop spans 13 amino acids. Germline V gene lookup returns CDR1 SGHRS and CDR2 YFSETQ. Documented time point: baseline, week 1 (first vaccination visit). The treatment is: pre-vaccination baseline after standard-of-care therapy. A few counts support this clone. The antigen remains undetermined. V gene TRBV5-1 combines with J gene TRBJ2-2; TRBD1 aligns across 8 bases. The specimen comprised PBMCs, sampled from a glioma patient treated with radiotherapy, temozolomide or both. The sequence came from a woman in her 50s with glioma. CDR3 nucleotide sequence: TGCGCCAGCGGACAGGGTAACACCGGGGAGCTGTTTTTT. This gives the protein CASGQGNTGELFF.